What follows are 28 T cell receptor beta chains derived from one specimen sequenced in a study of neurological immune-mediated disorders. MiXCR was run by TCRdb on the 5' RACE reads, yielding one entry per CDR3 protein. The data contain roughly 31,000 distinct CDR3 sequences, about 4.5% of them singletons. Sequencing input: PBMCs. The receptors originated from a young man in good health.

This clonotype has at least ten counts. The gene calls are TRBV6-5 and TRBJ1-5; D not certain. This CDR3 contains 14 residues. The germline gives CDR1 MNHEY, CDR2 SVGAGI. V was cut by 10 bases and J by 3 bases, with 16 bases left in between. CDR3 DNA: TGTGCCACCAAGTTAACAGTCTCCAATCAGCCCCAGCATTTT. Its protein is CATKLTVSNQPQHF.

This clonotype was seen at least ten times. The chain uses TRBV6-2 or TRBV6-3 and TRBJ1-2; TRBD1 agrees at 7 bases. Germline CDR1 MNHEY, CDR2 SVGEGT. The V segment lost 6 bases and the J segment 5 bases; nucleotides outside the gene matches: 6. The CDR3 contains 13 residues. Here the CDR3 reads CASRTGTDYGYTF. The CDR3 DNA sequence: TGTGCCAGCAGAACCGGGACAGATTATGGCTACACCTTC.

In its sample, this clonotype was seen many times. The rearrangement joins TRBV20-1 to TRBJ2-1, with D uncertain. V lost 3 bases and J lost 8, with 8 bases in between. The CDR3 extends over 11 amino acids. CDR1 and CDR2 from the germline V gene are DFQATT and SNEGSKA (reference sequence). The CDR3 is CSARKVDEQFF. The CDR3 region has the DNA TGCAGTGCTAGGAAAGTCGATGAGCAGTTCTTC.

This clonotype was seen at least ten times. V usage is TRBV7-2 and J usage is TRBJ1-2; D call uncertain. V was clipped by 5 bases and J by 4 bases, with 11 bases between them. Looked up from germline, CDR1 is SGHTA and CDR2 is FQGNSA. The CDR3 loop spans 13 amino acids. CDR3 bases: TGTGCCAGCAGCCCTGGGCTTGTCTATGGCTACACCTTC. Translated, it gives CASSPGLVYGYTF. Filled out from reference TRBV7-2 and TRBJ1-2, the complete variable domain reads GAGVSQSPSNKVTEKGKDVELRCDPISGHTALYWYRQSLGQGLEFLIYFQGNSAPDKSGLPSDRFSAERTGGSVSTLTIQRTQQEDSAVYLCASSPGLVYGYTFGSGTRLTVV.

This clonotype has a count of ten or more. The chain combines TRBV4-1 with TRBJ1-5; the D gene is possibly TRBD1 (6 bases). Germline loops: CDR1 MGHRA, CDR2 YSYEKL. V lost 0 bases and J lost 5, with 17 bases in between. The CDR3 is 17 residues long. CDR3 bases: TGCGCCAGCAGCCAAGAAACTCCCGGGACACAGCATCAGCCCCAGCATTTT. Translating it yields CASSQETPGTQHQPQHF.

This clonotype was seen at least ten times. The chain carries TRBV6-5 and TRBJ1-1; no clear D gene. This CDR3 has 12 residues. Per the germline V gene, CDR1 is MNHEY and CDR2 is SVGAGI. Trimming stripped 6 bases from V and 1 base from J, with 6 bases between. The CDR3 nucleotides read TGTGCCAGCAGATTTAGGAACACTGAAGCTTTCTTT. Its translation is CASRFRNTEAFF.

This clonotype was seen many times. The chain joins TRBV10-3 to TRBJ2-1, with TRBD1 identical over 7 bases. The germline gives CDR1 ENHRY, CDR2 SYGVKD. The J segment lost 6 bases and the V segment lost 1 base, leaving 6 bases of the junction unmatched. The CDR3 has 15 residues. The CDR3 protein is CAISEFTGVTNEQFF. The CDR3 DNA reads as TGTGCCATCAGTGAGTTTACAGGGGTGACCAATGAGCAGTTCTTC.

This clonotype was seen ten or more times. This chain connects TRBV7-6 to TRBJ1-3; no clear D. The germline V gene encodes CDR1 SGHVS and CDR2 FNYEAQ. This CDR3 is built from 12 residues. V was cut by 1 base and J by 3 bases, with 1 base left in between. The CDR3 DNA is TGTGCCAGCAGCTTAGATGGAAACACCATATATTTT. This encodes CASSLDGNTIYF.

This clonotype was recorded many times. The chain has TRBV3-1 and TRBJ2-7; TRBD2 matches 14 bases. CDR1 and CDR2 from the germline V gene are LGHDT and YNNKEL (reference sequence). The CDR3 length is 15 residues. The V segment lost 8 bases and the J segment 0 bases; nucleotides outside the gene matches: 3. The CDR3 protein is CASVGLAGGSYEQYF. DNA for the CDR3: TGTGCCAGCGTTGGACTAGCGGGGGGCTCCTACGAGCAGTACTTC.

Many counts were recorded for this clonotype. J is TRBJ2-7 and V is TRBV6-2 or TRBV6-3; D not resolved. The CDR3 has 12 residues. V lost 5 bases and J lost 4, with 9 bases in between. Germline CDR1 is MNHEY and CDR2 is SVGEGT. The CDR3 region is CASSPRGYEQYF. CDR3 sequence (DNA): TGTGCCAGCAGTCCCCGAGGTTACGAGCAGTACTTC.

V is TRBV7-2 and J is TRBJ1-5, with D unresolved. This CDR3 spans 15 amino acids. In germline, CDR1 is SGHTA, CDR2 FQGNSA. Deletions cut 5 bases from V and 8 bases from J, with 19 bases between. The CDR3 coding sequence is TGTGCCAGCAGCAACCGGGCCGCTGGGATAGAGCCCCAGCATTTT. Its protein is CASSNRAAGIEPQHF.

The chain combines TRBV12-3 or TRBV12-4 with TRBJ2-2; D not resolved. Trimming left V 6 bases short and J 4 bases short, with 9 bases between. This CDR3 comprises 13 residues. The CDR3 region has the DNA TGTGCCAGCAGCTCAGGAACCACCGGGGAGCTGTTTTTT. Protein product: CASSSGTTGELFF.

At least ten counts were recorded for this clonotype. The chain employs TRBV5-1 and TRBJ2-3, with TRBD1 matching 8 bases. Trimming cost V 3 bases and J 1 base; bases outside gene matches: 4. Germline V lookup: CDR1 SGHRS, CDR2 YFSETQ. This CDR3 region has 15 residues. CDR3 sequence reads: CASSSSTGGTDTQYF. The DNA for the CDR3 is TGCGCCAGCAGCTCCTCGACAGGGGGCACAGATACGCAGTATTTT.

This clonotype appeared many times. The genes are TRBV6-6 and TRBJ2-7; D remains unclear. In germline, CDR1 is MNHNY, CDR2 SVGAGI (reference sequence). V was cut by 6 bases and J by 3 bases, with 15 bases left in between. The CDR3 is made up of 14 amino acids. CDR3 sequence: CASRKGEDLYEQYF. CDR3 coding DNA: TGTGCCAGCAGGAAAGGTGAGGACCTCTACGAGCAGTACTTC.

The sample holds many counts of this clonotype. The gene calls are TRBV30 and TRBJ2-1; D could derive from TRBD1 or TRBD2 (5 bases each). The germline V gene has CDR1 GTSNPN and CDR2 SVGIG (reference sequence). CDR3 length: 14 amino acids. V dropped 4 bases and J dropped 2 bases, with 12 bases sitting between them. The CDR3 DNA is TGTGCCTGGACCGGGACGAGAACCTACAATGAGCAGTTCTTC. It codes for CAWTGTRTYNEQFF.

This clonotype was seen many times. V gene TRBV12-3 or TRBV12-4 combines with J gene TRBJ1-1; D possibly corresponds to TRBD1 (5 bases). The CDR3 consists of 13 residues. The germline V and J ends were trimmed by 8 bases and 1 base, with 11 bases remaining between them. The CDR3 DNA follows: TGTGCCAGCCATGGGACGGCGAACACTGAAGCTTTCTTT. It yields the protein CASHGTANTEAFF.

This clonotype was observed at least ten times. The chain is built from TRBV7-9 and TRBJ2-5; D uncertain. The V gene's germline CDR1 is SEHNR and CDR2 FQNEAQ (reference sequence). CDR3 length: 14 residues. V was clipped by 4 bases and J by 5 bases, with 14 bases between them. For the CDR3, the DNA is TGTGCCAGCAGCTCCGTCTCGGGTGAGGAGACCCAGTACTTC. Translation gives CASSSVSGEETQYF.

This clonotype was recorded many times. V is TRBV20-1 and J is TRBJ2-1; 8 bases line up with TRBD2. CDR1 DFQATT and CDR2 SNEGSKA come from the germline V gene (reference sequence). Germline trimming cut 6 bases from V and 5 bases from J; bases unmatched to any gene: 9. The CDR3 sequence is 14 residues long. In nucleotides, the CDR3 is TGCAGTGCGCGGAGGCCGGGGGGGCACAATGAGCAGTTCTTC. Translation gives CSARRPGGHNEQFF.

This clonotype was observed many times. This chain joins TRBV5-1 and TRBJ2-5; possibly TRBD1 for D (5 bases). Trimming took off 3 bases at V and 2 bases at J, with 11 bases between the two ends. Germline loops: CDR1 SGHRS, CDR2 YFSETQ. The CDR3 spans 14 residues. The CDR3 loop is CASSWGRIQETQYF. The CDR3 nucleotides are TGCGCCAGCAGCTGGGGCAGGATACAAGAGACCCAGTACTTC. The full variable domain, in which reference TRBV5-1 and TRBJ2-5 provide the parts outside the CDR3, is KAGVTQTPRYLIKTRGQQVTLSCSPISGHRSVSWYQQTPGQGLQFLFEYFSETQRNKGNFPGRFSGRQFSNSRSEMNVSTLELGDSALYLCASSWGRIQETQYFGPGTRLLVL.

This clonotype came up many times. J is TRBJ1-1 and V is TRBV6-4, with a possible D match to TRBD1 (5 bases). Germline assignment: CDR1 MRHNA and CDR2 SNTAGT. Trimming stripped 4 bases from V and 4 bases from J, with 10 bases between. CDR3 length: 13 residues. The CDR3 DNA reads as TGTGCCAGCAGTGGAGGGGAGGGCACTGAAGCTTTCTTT. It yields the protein CASSGGEGTEAFF.

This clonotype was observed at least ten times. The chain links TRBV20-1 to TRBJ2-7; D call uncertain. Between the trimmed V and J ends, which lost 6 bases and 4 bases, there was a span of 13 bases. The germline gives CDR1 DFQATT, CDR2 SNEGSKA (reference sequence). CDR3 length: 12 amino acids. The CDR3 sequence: CSAENKPYEQYF. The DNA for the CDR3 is TGCAGTGCCGAGAATAAGCCGTACGAGCAGTACTTC.

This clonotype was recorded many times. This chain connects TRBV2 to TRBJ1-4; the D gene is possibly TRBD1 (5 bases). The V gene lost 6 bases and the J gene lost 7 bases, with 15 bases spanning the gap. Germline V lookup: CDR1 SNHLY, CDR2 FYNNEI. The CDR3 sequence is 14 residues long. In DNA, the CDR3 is TGTGCCAGCAGCCCGCTTCCTAGGGGTGAAAAACTGTTTTTT. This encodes CASSPLPRGEKLFF.

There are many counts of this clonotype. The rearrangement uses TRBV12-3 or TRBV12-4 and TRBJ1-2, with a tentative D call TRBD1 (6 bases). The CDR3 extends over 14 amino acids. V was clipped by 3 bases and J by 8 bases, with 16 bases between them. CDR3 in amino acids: CASSFWGQEDGYTF. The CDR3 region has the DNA TGTGCCAGCAGTTTTTGGGGGCAGGAGGACGGCTACACCTTC.

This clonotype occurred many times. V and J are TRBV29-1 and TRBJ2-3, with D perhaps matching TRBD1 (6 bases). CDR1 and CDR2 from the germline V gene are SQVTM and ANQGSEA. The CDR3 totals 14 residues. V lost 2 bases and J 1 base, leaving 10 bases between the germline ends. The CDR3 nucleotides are TGCAGCGTTGAAAGACAGGAAGGCACAGATACGCAGTATTTT. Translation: CSVERQEGTDTQYF.

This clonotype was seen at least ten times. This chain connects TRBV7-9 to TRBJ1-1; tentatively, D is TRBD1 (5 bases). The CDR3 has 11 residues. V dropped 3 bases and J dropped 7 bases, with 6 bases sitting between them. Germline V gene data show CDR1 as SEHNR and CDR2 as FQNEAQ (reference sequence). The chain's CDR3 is CASSLGLEAFF. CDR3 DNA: TGTGCCAGCAGCTTGGGGCTTGAAGCTTTCTTT. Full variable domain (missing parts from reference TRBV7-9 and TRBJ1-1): DTGVSQNPRHKITKRGQNVTFRCDPISEHNRLYWYRQTLGQGPEFLTYFQNEAQLEKSRLLSDRFSAERPKGSFSTLEIQRTEQGDSAMYLCASSLGLEAFFGQGTRLTVV.

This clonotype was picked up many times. The CDR3 reads CSARGTGEVNEQFF. CDR3 bases: TGCAGTGCTCGCGGGACAGGGGAGGTCAATGAGCAGTTCTTC. The chain links TRBV20-1 to TRBJ2-1, with 10 bases lining up with TRBD1. Germline trimming cut 5 bases from V and 6 bases from J; bases unmatched to any gene: 7. The CDR3 has 14 residues. From germline, CDR1 is DFQATT and CDR2 SNEGSKA (reference sequence).

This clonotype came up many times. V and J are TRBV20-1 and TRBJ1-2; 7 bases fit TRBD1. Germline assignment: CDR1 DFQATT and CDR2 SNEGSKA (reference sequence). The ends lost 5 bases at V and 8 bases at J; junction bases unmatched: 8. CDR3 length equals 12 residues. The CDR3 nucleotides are TGCAGTGCTTCCTCCCGACAGGGAGGCTACACCTTC. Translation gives CSASSRQGGYTF.

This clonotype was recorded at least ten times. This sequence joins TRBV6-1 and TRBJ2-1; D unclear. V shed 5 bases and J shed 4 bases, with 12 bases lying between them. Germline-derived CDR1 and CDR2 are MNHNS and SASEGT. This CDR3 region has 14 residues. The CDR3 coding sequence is TGTGCCAGCAGTCCGGACGGGTATTACAATGAGCAGTTCTTC. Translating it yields CASSPDGYYNEQFF.